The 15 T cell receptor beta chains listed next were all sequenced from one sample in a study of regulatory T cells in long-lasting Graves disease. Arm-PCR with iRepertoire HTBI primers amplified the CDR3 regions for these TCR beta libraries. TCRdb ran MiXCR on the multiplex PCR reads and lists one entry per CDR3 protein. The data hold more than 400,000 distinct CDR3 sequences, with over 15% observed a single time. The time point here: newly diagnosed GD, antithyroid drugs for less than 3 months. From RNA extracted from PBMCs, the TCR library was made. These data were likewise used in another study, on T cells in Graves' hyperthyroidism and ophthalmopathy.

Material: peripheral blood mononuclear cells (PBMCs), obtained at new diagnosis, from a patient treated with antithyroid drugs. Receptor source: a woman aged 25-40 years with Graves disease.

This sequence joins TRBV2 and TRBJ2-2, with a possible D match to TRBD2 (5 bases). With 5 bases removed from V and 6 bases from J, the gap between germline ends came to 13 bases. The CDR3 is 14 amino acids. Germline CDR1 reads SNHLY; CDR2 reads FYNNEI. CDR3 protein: CASSKRTASGELFF. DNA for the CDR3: TGTGCCAGCAGTAAGAGGACTGCCTCCGGGGAGCTGTTTTTT.

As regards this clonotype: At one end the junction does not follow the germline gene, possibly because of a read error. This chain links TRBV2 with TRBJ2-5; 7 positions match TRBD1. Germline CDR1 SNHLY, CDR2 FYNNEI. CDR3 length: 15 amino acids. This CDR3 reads CASLPGGSRQETPYF. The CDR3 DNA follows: TGTGCCAGCCTTCCAGGGGGTAGTCGGCAAGAGACCCCGTACTTC. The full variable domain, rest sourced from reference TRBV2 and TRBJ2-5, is EPEVTQTPSHQVTQMGQEVILRCVPISNHLYFYWYRQILGQKVEFLVSFYNNEISEKSEIFDDQFSVERPDGSNFTLKIRSTKLEDSAMYFCASLPGGSRQETPYFGPGTRLLVL.

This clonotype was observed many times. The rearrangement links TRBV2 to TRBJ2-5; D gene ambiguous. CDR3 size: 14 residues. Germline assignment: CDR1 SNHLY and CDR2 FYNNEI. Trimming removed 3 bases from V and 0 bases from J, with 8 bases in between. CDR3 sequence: CASSDRWNQETQYF. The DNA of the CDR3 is TGTGCCAGCAGTGACCGGTGGAACCAAGAGACCCAGTACTTC.

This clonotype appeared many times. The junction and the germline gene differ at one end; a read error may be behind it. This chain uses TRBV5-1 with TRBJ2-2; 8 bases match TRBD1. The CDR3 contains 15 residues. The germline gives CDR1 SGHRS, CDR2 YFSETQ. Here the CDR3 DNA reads TGTGCCAGCAGCCCCGGACAGGGAGGCACCGGGGAGCTGTTTTTT. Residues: CASSPGQGGTGELFF.

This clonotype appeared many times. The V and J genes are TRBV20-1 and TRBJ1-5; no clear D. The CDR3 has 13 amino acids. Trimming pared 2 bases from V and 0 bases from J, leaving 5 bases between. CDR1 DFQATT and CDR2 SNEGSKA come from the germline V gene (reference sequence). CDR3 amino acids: CSARRSSNQPQHF. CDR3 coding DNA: TGCAGTGCTAGACGCTCTAGCAATCAGCCCCAGCATTTT.

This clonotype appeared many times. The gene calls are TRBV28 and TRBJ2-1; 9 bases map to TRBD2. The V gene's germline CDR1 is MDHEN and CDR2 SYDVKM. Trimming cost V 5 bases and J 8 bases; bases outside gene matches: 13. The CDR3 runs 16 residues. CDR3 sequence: CASSNSGRGPTDEQFF. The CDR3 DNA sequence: TGTGCCAGCAGTAATAGCGGGAGAGGTCCGACGGATGAGCAGTTCTTC.

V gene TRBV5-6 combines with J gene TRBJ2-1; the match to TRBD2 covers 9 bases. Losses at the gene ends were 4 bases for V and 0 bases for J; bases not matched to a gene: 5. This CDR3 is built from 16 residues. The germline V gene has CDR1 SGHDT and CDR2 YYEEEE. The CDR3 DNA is TGTGCCAGCAGCCCGTGGCGGGGGGGCTCCTACAATGAGCAGTTCTTC. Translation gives CASSPWRGGSYNEQFF.

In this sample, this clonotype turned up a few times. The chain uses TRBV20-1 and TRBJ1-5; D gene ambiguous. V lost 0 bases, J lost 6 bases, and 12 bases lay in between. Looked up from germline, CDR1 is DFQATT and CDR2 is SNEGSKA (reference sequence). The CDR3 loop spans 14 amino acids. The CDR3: CSARDGPRGQPQHF. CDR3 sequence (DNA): TGCAGTGCTAGAGACGGGCCTAGAGGTCAGCCCCAGCATTTT.

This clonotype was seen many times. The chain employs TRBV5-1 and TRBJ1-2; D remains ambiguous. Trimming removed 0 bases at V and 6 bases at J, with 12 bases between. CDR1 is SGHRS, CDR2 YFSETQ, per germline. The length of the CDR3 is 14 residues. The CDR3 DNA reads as TGCGCCAGCAGCTTGGGACGGCTAAAGGATGGCTACACCTTC. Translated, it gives CASSLGRLKDGYTF.

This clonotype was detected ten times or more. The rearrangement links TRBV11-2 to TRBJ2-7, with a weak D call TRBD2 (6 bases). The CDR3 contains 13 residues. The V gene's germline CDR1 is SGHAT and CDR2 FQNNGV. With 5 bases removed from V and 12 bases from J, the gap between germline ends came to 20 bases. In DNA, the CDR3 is TGTGCCAGCAGCGCCTTGGGGAGGCCCGAGATGTACTTC. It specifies CASSALGRPEMYF. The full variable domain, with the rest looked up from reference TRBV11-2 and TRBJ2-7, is EAGVAQSPRYKIIEKRQSVAFWCNPISGHATLYWYQQILGQGPKLLIQFQNNGVVDDSQLPKDRFSAERLKGVDSTLKIQPAKLEDSAVYLCASSALGRPEMYFGPGTRLTVT.

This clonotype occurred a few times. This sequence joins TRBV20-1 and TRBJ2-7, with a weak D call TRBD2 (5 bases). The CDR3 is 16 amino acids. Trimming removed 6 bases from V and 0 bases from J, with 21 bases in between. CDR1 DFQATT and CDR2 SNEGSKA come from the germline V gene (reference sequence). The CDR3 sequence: CSARNRARTSSYEQYF. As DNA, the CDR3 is TGCAGTGCACGCAACCGCGCGAGGACTTCCTCCTACGAGCAGTACTTC.

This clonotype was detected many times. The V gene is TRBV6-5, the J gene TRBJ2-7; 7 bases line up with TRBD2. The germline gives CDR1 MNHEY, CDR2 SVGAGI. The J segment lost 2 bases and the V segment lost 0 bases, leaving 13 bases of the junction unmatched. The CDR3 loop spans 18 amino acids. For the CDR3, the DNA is TGTGCCAGCAGTTACTCGGTCGGTGGTGGCCTAGCGGCCTACGAGCAGTACTTC. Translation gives CASSYSVGGGLAAYEQYF.

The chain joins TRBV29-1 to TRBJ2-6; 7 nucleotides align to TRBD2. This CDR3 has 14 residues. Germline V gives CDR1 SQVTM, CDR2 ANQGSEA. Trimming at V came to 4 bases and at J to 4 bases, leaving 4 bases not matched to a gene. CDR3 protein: CSVGGGLGANVLTF. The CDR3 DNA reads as TGCAGCGTTGGGGGAGGGCTAGGGGCCAACGTCCTGACTTTC.

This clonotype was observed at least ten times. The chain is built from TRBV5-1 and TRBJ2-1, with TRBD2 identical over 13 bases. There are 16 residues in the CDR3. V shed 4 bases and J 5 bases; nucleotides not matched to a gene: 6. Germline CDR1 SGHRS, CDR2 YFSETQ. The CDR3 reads CASSPGLAGINNEQFF. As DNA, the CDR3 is TGCGCCAGCAGCCCGGGACTAGCGGGGATCAACAATGAGCAGTTCTTC. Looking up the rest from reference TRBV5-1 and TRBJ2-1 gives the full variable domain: KAGVTQTPRYLIKTRGQQVTLSCSPISGHRSVSWYQQTPGQGLQFLFEYFSETQRNKGNFPGRFSGRQFSNSRSEMNVSTLELGDSALYLCASSPGLAGINNEQFFGPGTRLTVL.

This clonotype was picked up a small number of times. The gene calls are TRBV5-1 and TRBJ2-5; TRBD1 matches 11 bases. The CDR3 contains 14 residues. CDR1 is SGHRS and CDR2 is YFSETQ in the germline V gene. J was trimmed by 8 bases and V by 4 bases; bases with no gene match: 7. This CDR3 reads CASSPGQGGRTQYF. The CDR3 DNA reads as TGCGCCAGCAGCCCGGGACAGGGGGGGAGAACCCAGTACTTC.